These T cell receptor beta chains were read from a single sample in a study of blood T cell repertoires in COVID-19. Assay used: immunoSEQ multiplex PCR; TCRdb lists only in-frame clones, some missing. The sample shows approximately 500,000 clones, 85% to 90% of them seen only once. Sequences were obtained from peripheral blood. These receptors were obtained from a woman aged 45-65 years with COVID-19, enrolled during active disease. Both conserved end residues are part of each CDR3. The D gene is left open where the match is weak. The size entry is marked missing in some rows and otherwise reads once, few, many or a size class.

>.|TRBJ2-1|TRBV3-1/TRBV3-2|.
CASSPVSDQPAYNEQFF
TGTGCCAGCAGCCCCGTCTCAGATCAACCCGCCTACAATGAGCAGTTCTTC
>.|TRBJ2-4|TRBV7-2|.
CASSLVGPLRDIQYF
TGTGCCAGCAGCTTAGTGGGCCCGCTGAGGGACATTCAGTACTTC
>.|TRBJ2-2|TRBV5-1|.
CASSLNTRGTGELFF
TGCGCCAGCAGCTTGAACACACGAGGCACCGGGGAGCTGTTTTTT
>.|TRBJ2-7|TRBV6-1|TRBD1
CASSDQTGGPYEQYF
TGTGCCAGCAGTGATCAAACAGGGGGCCCCTACGAGCAGTACTTC
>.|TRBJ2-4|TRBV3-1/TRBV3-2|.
CASSQGDRVRYF
TGTGCCAGCAGCCAGGGTGACAGAGTGCGGTACTTC
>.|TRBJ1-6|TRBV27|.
CASSFQNSYNSPLHF
TGTGCCAGCAGTTTCCAGAACTCCTATAATTCACCCCTCCACTTT
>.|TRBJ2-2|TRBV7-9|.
CASSLKWDSTGELFF
TGTGCCAGCAGCTTGAAATGGGACTCCACCGGGGAGCTGTTTTTT
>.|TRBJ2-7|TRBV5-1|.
CASSYLAGGSDEQYF
TGCGCCAGCAGTTATTTAGCCGGGGGATCGGACGAGCAGTACTTC
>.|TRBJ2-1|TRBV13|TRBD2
CASSPGRGGLREQFF
TGTGCCAGCAGCCCCGGGCGGGGGGGCCTCCGTGAGCAGTTCTTC
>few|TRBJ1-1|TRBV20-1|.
CSATTGPKAFF
TGCAGTGCTACAACAGGGCCCAAAGCTTTCTTT
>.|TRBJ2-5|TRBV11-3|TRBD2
CASSSGGTGAQYF
TGTGCCAGCAGCTCGGGGGGGACCGGGGCCCAGTACTTC
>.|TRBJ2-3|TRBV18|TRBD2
CASSPSGGSTDTQYF
TGTGCCAGCTCCCCGAGCGGGGGTAGCACAGATACGCAGTATTTT